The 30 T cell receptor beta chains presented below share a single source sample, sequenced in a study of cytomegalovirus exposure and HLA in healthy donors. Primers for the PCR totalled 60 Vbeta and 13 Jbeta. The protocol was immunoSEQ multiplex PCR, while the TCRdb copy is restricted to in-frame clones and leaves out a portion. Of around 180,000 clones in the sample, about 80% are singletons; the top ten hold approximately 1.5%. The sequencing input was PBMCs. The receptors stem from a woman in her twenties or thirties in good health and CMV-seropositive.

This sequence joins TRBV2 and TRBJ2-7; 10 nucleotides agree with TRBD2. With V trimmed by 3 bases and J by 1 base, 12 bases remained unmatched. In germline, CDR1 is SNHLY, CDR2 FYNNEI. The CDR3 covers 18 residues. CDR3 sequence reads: CASSDPAGGSLASYEQYF. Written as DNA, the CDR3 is TGTGCCAGCAGTGACCCAGCGGGAGGGTCCCTCGCGTCCTACGAGCAGTACTTC.

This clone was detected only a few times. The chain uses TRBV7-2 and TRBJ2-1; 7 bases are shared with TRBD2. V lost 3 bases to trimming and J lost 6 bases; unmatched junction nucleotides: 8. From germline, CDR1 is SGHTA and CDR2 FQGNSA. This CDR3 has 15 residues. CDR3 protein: CASSFIRLAANEQFF. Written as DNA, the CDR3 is TGTGCCAGCAGCTTCATCAGACTAGCCGCCAATGAGCAGTTCTTC.

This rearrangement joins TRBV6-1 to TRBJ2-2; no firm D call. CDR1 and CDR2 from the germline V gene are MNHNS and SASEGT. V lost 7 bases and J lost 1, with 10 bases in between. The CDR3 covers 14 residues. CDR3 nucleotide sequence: TGTGCCAGCATCAAAGAGTGGAACACCGGGGAGCTGTTTTTT. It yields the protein CASIKEWNTGELFF.

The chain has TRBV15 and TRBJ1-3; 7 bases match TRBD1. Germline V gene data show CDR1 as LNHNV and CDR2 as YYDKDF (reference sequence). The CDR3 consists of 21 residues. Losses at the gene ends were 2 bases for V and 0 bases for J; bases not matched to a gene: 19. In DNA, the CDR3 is TGTGCCACCAGCAGAATCCCGGGACAGCGTTACGGTGGGAGCTCTGGAAACACCATATATTTT. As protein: CATSRIPGQRYGGSSGNTIYF.

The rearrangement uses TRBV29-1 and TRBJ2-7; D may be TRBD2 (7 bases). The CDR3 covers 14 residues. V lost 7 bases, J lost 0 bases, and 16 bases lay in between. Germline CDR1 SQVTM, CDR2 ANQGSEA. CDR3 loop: CSAQGGVSSYEQYF. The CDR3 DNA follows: TGCAGCGCCCAAGGGGGGGTGAGCTCCTACGAGCAGTACTTC.

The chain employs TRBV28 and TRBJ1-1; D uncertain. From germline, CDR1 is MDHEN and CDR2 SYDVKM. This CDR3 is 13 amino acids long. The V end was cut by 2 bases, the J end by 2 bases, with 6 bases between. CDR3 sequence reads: CASSLRVNTEAFF. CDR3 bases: TGTGCCAGCAGTTTACGGGTCAACACTGAAGCTTTCTTT.

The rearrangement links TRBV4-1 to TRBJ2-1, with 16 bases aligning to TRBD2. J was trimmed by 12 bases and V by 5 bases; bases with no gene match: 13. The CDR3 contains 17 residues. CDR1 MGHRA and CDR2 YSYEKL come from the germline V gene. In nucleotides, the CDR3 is TGCGCCAGCAGCTCTACTCCGGGACTAGCGGGAGGGCCTGCGCAGTTCTTC. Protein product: CASSSTPGLAGGPAQFF.

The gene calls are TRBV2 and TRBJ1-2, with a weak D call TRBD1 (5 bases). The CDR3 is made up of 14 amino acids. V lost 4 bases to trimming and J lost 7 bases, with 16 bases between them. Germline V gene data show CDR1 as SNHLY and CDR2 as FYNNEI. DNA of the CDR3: TGTGCCAGCAGTGGGGAGAAAGTGGGGGGTGGCTACACCTTC. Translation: CASSGEKVGGGYTF.

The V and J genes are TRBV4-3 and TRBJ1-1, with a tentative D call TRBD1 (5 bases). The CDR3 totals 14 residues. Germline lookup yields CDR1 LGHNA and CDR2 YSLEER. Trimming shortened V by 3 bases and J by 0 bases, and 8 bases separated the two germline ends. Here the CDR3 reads CASSHDRMNTEAFF. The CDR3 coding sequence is TGCGCCAGCAGCCACGACAGAATGAACACTGAAGCTTTCTTT.

This chain's CDR3 is CASSLERGGNEKLFF. DNA of the CDR3: TGTGCCAGCAGCTTGGAAAGGGGGGGCAATGAAAAACTGTTTTTT. This chain joins TRBV5-4 and TRBJ1-4; D may be TRBD1 (6 bases). The CDR3 is 15 residues long. Trimming pared 0 bases from V and 5 bases from J, leaving 11 bases between. Germline V gives CDR1 SGHNT, CDR2 YYREEE (reference sequence).

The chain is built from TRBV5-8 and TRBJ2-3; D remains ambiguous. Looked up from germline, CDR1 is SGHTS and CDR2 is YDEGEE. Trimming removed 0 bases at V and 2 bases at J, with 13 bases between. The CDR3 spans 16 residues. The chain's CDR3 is CASSLAMTSNTDTQYF. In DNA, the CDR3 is TGTGCCAGCAGCTTGGCTATGACATCAAACACAGATACGCAGTATTTT.

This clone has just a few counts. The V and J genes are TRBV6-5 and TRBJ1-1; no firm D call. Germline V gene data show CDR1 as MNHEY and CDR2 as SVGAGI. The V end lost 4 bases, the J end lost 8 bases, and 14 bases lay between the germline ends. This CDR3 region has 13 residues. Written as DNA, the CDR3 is TGTGCCAGCAGTTGGATCCCCGGCAGGGAAGCTTTCTTT. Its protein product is CASSWIPGREAFF.

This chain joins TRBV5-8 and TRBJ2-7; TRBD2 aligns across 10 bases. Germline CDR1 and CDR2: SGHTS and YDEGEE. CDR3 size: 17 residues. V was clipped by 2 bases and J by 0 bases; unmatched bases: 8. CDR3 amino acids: CASSFEGSGRSSYEQYF. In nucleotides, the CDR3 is TGTGCCAGCAGCTTCGAAGGTAGCGGGAGGAGCTCCTACGAGCAGTACTTC.

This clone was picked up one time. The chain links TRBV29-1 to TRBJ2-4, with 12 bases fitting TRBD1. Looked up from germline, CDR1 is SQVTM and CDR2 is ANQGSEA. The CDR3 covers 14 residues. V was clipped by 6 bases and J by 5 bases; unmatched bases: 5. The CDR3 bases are TGCAGCGTCCGGGACAGGGGGCCCCAAAACATTCAGTACTTC. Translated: CSVRDRGPQNIQYF.

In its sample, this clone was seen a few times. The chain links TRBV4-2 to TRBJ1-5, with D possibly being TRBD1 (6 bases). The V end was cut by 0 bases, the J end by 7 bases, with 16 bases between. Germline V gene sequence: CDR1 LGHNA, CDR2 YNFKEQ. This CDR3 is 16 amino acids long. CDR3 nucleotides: TGTGCCAGCAGCCAAGATCCGGGCCCAGGGGACCAGCCCCAGCATTTT. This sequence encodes CASSQDPGPGDQPQHF.

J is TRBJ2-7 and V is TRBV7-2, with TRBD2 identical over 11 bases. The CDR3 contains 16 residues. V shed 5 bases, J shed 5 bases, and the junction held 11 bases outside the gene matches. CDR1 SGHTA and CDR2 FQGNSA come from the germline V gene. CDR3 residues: CASSHILAGARNEQYF. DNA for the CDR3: TGTGCCAGCAGCCATATACTAGCGGGAGCGAGGAACGAGCAGTACTTC. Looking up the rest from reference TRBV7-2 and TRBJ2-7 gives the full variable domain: GAGVSQSPSNKVTEKGKDVELRCDPISGHTALYWYRQSLGQGLEFLIYFQGNSAPDKSGLPSDRFSAERTGGSVSTLTIQRTQQEDSAVYLCASSHILAGARNEQYFGPGTRLTVT.

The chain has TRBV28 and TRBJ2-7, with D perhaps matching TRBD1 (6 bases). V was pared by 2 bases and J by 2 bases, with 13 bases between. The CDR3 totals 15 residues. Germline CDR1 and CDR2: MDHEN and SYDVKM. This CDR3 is CASSLTGHPTYEQYF. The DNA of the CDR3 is TGTGCCAGCAGTTTAACGGGACACCCTACCTACGAGCAGTACTTC.

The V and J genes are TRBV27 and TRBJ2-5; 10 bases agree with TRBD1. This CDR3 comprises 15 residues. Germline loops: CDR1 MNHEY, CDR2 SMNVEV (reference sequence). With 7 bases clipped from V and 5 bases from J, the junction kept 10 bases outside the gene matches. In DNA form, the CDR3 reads TGTGCCAGCATATCGACAGGGGGCTTCCGGGAGACCCAGTACTTC. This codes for CASISTGGFRETQYF.

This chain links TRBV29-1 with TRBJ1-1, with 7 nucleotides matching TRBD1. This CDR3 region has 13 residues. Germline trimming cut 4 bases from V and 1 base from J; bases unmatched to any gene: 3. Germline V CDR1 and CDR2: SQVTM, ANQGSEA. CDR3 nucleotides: TGCAGCGTTGCCAGGGACAGGAACACTGAAGCTTTCTTT. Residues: CSVARDRNTEAFF.

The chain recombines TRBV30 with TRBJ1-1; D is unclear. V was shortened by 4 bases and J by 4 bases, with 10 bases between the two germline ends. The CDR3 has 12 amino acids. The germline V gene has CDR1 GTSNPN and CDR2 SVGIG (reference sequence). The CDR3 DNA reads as TGTGCCTGGACGGGGTTGGGCACTGAAGCTTTCTTT. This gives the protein CAWTGLGTEAFF.

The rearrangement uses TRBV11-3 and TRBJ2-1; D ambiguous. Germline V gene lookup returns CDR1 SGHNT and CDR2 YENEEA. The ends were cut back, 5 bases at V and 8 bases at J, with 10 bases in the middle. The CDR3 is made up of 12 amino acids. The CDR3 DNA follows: TGTGCCAGCAGCCCACCGGTGGATGAGCAGTTCTTC. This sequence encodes CASSPPVDEQFF.

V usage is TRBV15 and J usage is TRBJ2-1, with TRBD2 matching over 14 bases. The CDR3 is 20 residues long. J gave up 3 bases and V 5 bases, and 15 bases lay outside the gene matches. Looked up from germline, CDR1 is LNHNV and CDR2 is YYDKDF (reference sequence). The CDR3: CATSRWGLGLAGDLYNEQFF. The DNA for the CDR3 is TGTGCCACCAGCCGATGGGGATTGGGACTAGCGGGAGACCTCTACAATGAGCAGTTCTTC. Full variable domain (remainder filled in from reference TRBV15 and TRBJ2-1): DAMVIQNPRYQVTQFGKPVTLSCSQTLNHNVMYWYQQKSSQAPKLLFHYYDKDFNNEADTPDNFQSRRPNTSFCFLDIRSPGLGDTAMYLCATSRWGLGLAGDLYNEQFFGPGTRLTVL.

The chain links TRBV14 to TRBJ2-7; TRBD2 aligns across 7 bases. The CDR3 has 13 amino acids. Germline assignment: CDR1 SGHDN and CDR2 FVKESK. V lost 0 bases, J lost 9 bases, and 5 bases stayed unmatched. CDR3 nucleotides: TGTGCCAGCAGCCAAGAACGACTAGCAAGGCAGTACTTC. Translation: CASSQERLARQYF.

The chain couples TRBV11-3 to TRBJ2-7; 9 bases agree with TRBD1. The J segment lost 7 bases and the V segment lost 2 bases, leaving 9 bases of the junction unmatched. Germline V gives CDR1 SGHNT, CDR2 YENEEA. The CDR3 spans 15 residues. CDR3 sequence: CASSLHPTGGSEQYF. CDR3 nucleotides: TGTGCCAGCAGCTTACACCCGACAGGGGGGTCGGAGCAGTACTTC.

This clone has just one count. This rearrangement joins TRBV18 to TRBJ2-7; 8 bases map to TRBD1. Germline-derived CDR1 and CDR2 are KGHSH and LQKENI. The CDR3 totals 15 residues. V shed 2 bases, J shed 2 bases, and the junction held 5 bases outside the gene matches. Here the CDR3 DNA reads TGTGCCAGCTCACCAGGAGGGGGACAGGCCTACGAGCAGTACTTC. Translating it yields CASSPGGGQAYEQYF.

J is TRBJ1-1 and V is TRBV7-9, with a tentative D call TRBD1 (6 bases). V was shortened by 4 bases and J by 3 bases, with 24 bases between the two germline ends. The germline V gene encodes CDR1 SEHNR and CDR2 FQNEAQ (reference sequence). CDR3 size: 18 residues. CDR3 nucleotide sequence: TGTGCCAGCAGCTGGTCAACAGGGAAGATTGGGAAGGACACTGAAGCTTTCTTT. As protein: CASSWSTGKIGKDTEAFF. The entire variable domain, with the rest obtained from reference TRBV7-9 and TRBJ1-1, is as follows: DTGVSQNPRHKITKRGQNVTFRCDPISEHNRLYWYRQTLGQGPEFLTYFQNEAQLEKSRLLSDRFSAERPKGSFSTLEIQRTEQGDSAMYLCASSWSTGKIGKDTEAFFGQGTRLTVV.

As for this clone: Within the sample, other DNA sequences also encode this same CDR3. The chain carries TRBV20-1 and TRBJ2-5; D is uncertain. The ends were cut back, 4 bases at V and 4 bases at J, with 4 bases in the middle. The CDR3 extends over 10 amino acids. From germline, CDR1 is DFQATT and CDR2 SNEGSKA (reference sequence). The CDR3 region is CSAIRETQYF. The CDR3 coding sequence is TGCAGTGCTATTCGAGAGACCCAGTACTTC.

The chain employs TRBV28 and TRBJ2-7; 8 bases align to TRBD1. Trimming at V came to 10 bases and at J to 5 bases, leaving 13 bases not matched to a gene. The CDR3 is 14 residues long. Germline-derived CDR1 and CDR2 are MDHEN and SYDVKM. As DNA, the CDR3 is TGTGCCACCATGGGACAGGCGAAGGTCAACGAGCAGTACTTC. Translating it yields CATMGQAKVNEQYF.

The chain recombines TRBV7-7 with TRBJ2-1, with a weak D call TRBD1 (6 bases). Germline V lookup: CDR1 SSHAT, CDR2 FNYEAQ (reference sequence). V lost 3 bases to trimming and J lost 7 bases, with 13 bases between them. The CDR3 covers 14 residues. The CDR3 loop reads CASSLAGDVNEQFF. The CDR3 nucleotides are TGTGCCAGCAGCTTGGCAGGGGACGTTAATGAGCAGTTCTTC.

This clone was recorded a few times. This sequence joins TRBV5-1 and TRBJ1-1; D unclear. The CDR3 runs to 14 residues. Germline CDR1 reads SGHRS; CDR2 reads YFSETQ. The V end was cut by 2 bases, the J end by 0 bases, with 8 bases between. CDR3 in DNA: TGCGCCAGCAGCTTCCGAGGGTTGAACACTGAAGCTTTCTTT. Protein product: CASSFRGLNTEAFF.